This T cell receptor (beta chain) is drawn from a study of CD4 T cells in relation to SARS-CoV-2 and coronaviruses (dated by TCRdb to the early 2020s). A note on the overall study: In the ViraFEST assay, PBMCs were cultured with antigen for nine to ten days, after which TCR beta CDR3s were sequenced to identify clonal expansions specific to the antigen. Across all 12 patients in the convalescent cohort, the median age was around 40 years, with a range of 21 to 72 years. The roughly 12 convalescent patients included 8 males and 4 females; two subjects were Hispanic. Patient-derived lymphoblastoid cell lines were used to map the HLA restriction of shared crossreactive spike epitopes. At the level of individual TCR clonotypes, the study evaluated whether memory CD4+ T cells crossreact between the spike proteins of SARS-CoV-2 and those of common cold coronaviruses. The Adaptive Biotechnologies TCR-sequencing kit was used for samples from a few pre-COVID donors and for the naive versus memory experiments, whereas the other data were Illumina-based. Expansion assays from other donors in the study were sequenced with a different, Illumina-based TCR-beta assay.

Study-wide findings and limitations: Small numbers of patients and of tested TCRs limited the study. Sequencing naive versus memory cells indicated that the assay picks up memory recall responses, not primary responses primed during culture. In roughly 70% of donors, memory CD4+ clonotypes turned up that crossrecognized SARS-CoV-2 and at least one common cold coronavirus spike. Pre-pandemic and post-infection samples were not both contributed by any donor, so tracing of the source of pre-existing responses was limited. Compared with monoreactive clones, crossreactive clones had significantly weaker SARS-CoV-2-driven expansion, a result consistent with antigenic imprinting. Because the crossreactivity analysis focused on spike protein, crossreactivity against other viral proteins was not assessed.

DNA from CEF-cultured naive and memory CD4+ T cells underwent immunoSEQ TCR-beta sequencing at survey level. For the original study's pipeline: Preprocessing removed nonproductive sequences and CDR3s not starting with C, not ending with F or W, or shorter than 7 amino acids. The MANAFEST web app identified antigen-specific clonotypes based on expansion compared with the reference and other culture wells. A clone counted as positive if significantly expanded in 2 of 3 replicate wells versus the reference culture at FDR below 0.05. To be called positive, a clone also had to show significant expansion compared with every other tandem well and an odds ratio greater than 5. Cultured and uncultured naive and memory CD4+ repertoires were searched for CDR3s previously identified as spike- and CEF-reactive. Pairwise Levenshtein distance, computed with the stringdist R package after three terminal residues were trimmed from each end, was used as the measure of CDR3 homology. As stored in TCRdb, this immuneACCESS dataset retains in-frame rearrangements with V and J assigned. A fraction of the clones does not appear; measured against another copy, unresolved V genes explain less than half of the discrepancy, and the remainder lacks a known reason. The V and J calls and clone size come from that table; D and trimming were worked out from the DNA. The sample profile shows some 40,000 clones; around four fifths of them were found once. Of the sample, over 20% falls within the top ten clones.

About this clone: What antigen it recognizes has not been identified. Nothing much larger sits one base from this clone, and base qualities are not available. The same CDR3 is also encoded by other DNA sequences in this sample.

V and J are trimmed by 1 base and 0 bases, and the gene matches miss 1 base of the junction. CDR1 and CDR2 are read off the germline V gene as SGDLS and YYNGEE. Taken from cysteine to phenylalanine, the CDR3 has 15 residues. Of the read, only the CDR3 DNA is kept; its 45 bases are in frame from base 1. Naive and memory CD4+ T cells were separated from cryopreserved PBMCs by CD4 enrichment followed by EasySep naive CD4+ T cell enrichment. For more than 8 days, sorted naive or memory CD4+ T cells (more than 85,000) were cultured at a 1:1 ratio with T cell-depleted PBMCs and CEF peptides. Each peptide culture condition was generally run in triplicate replicate wells. Ficoll-Paque PLUS gradient centrifugation was used to isolate PBMCs from either whole blood or leukapheresis product. The PBMCs went either fresh into the expansion assay or into cryopreservation at -140 degrees C. The QIAamp Micro DNA Kit was used to extract genomic DNA from the CD4+ T cells.

The sequence derives from an adult with COVID-19. This chain is built from TRBV9 and TRBJ2-1; 7 bases in the middle match TRBD2. Specimen: memory CD4+ T cells from PBMCs, cultured in vitro. The cell subset or site label of this sample denotes: memory (non-naive) CD4+ T cells. The base sequence is TGTGCCAGCAGCGTATCGGGGGGCTCCTACAATGAGCAGTTCTTC. Translated, this is CASSVSGGSYNEQFF.